This TCR beta chain originates from a study of blood T cell repertoires in COVID-19. The CDR3 is 18 residues long. CDR1 and CDR2 (germline): SEHNR, FQNEAQ (reference sequence). V lost 4 bases, J lost 6 bases, and 27 bases lay in between. Repertoires were generated with immunoSEQ multiplex PCR, while TCRdb's copy carries only in-frame clones and drops some. The sample shows roughly 200,000 clones, over 80% of them seen only once. This sequence joins TRBV7-9 and TRBJ1-2; D might be TRBD1 (5 bases). Sequencing input: peripheral blood. The TCR originated in an older woman with COVID-19, enrolled during active disease. Here the CDR3 reads CASSSSGQRATGGDGYTF. The CDR3 DNA reads as TGTGCCAGCAGCTCCAGCGGTCAGAGGGCGACGGGAGGGGATGGCTACACCTTC.